Sequencing of this T cell receptor beta chain was carried out in a study of T cells in Graves' hyperthyroidism and ophthalmopathy. The CDR3 runs 14 residues. Germline V gene data show CDR1 as KGHSH and CDR2 as LQKENI. TCR beta CDR3 region amplification was performed from RNA transcripts. The HTBI primer set served for first-round RT-PCR of the TCR CDR3. One entry per CDR3 protein, called by TCRdb with MiXCR from the multiplex PCR reads. This sample yields hundreds of thousands of distinct CDR3 sequences, of which 14% are seen a single time; around 13% belongs to the top ten. Note on this clonotype: What it recognizes is unknown. One end of the junction varies from germline; a read error may be responsible.

Findings of the study overall: Ophthalmopathy stood apart from stable hyperthyroidism in a 13 V-J model. Ophthalmopathy, as predicted by the model, came a median roughly 6.5 months after the prediction.

Each ophthalmopathy patient scored at least 3 on the Clinical Activity Score and at least 4 on NOSPECS grade, with duration under 3 months. Extraction of PBMCs used 8 to 10 ml of fresh peripheral blood. This TCR came from a woman aged 45-60 years with Graves' ophthalmopathy. Sequenced material: blood. This chain uses TRBV18 with TRBJ2-3; D not certain. CDR3 sequence: CANSPQSSTDTQYF. As DNA, the CDR3 is TGTGCCAACTCACCGCAGTCTAGCACAGATACGCAGTATTTT.